The 18 T cell receptor beta chains given below trace back to one sample, sequenced in a study of spatial heterogeneity in lung cancer. The time point: blood at routine non-recurrence follow-up after resection. TCRdb recomputed calls from the 5' RACE reads with MiXCR, one row per CDR3 protein. This repertoire shows around 10,000 distinct CDR3 sequences, 20% to 25% found once; its top ten account for around 47%. The sample was PBMCs, taken at follow-up. These receptors all come from a male donor with early-stage non-small cell lung cancer.

This clonotype was recorded many times. The chain recombines TRBV29-1 with TRBJ2-1; possibly TRBD2 for D (6 bases). The CDR3 extends over 14 amino acids. The germline CDR1 and CDR2 sequences are SQVTM and ANQGSEA. Trimming took off 7 bases at V and 2 bases at J, with 15 bases between the two ends. CDR3 loop: CSAEVADPYNEQFF. The CDR3 nucleotides are TGCAGCGCCGAGGTAGCGGACCCCTACAATGAGCAGTTCTTC.

The rearrangement uses TRBV7-2 and TRBJ2-6, with D possibly matching TRBD2 (7 bases). V lost 5 bases and J 4 bases, leaving 18 bases between the germline ends. This CDR3 is built from 17 residues. Germline assignment: CDR1 SGHTA and CDR2 FQGNSA. The chain's CDR3 is CASSPLPRGTGANVLTF. CDR3 nucleotide sequence: TGTGCCAGCAGCCCACTTCCGCGGGGGACAGGGGCCAACGTCCTGACTTTC. Together with reference TRBV7-2 and TRBJ2-6, the CDR3 gives the full variable domain: GAGVSQSPSNKVTEKGKDVELRCDPISGHTALYWYRQSLGQGLEFLIYFQGNSAPDKSGLPSDRFSAERTGGSVSTLTIQRTQQEDSAVYLCASSPLPRGTGANVLTFGAGSRLTVL.

This chain links TRBV6-2 or TRBV6-3 with TRBJ2-3; 7 bases are a match to TRBD2. The V gene's germline CDR1 is MNHEY and CDR2 SVGEGT. This CDR3 has 18 residues. V lost 5 bases, J lost 2 bases, and 16 bases stayed unmatched. The CDR3 here is CASSSSPAGASSTDTQYF. The CDR3 DNA reads as TGTGCCAGCAGTAGCTCCCCCGCGGGAGCCAGTTCCACAGATACGCAGTATTTT.

This clonotype was detected many times. V usage is TRBV9 and J usage is TRBJ2-2; D is possibly TRBD1 (6 bases). Germline V lookup: CDR1 SGDLS, CDR2 YYNGEE. V was clipped by 0 bases and J by 3 bases, with 9 bases between them. The CDR3 has 15 residues. CDR3 sequence (DNA): TGTGCCAGCAGCGTAGTAGGGGGAGACACCGGGGAGCTGTTTTTT. This encodes CASSVVGGDTGELFF.

In regard to this clonotype: A much larger clone differs from this one at a single base, so this may be a read error. This chain links TRBV7-2 with TRBJ2-2; D possibly matches TRBD1 or TRBD2 (6 bases each). The CDR3 has 16 amino acids. Trimming shortened V by 6 bases and J by 7 bases, and 21 bases separated the two germline ends. Germline values: CDR1 SGHTA, CDR2 FQGNSA. The CDR3 region is CASSAPKGGLIGELFF. The CDR3 DNA reads TGTGCCAGCAGTGCCCCCAAAGGGGGGCTAATCGGGGAGCTGTTTTTT.

Ten or more counts support this clonotype. The rearrangement uses TRBV6-1 and TRBJ2-1; 11 bases align to TRBD2. Trimming took 5 bases from V and 4 from J; bases not matched to a gene: 1. The CDR3 length is 14 residues. Germline V gives CDR1 MNHNS, CDR2 SASEGT. This CDR3 reads CASSLAGGYNEQFF. The CDR3 DNA is TGTGCCAGCAGTTTAGCGGGGGGGTACAATGAGCAGTTCTTC.

This clonotype was recorded a few times. The CDR3 sequence is CSAPEAGGARTDTQYF. The CDR3 DNA follows: TGCAGTGCCCCGGAGGCGGGGGGTGCACGCACAGATACGCAGTATTTT. The genes are TRBV20-1 and TRBJ2-3; 8 bases are shared with TRBD2. There are 16 residues in the CDR3. Germline-derived CDR1 and CDR2 are DFQATT and SNEGSKA (reference sequence). J was trimmed by 1 base and V by 6 bases; bases with no gene match: 12.

This clonotype occurred many times. The chain has TRBV27 and TRBJ1-2; 9 bases agree with TRBD1. V shed 2 bases and J 8 bases; nucleotides not matched to a gene: 6. CDR1 and CDR2 from the germline V gene are MNHEY and SMNVEV (reference sequence). CDR3 length: 14 amino acids. In DNA, the CDR3 is TGTGCCAGCAGTTTAACCGGGACAGGGAAAGGCTACACCTTC. Translated, it gives CASSLTGTGKGYTF.

This clonotype has at least ten counts. The genes are TRBV7-3 and TRBJ2-1; 9 bases fit TRBD2. V dropped 5 bases and J dropped 4; count of bases not matched to a gene: 9. CDR1 and CDR2 from the germline V gene are SGHTA and FQGTGA. The CDR3 totals 16 residues. CDR3 protein: CASSPSAGGAYNEQFF. CDR3 in DNA: TGTGCCAGCAGCCCCTCAGCGGGAGGAGCTTACAATGAGCAGTTCTTC.

The chain employs TRBV4-3 and TRBJ2-5; D not resolved. The CDR3 contains 14 residues. CDR1 is LGHNA and CDR2 is YSLEER in the germline V gene. V gave up 0 bases and J gave up 1 base, with 6 bases separating them. The CDR3 DNA sequence: TGCGCCAGCAGCCAAGATGTCAGCCAAGAGACCCAGTACTTC. Amino acids: CASSQDVSQETQYF.

This clonotype was detected only a few times. The rearrangement joins TRBV5-5 to TRBJ1-4; no clear D. Trimming shortened V by 3 bases and J by 0 bases, and 9 bases separated the two germline ends. Germline V lookup: CDR1 SGHKS, CDR2 YYEKEE (reference sequence). The CDR3 is 15 amino acids. The CDR3 nucleotides are TGTGCCAGCAGCTCCCATGGAACAACTAATGAAAAACTGTTTTTT. This gives the protein CASSSHGTTNEKLFF.

This clonotype appeared many times. The chain links TRBV6-5 to TRBJ1-5; D unclear. V lost 6 bases, J lost 9 bases, and 15 bases lay in between. CDR1 and CDR2 (germline): MNHEY, SVGAGI. This CDR3 region has 13 residues. The CDR3 DNA follows: TGTGCCAGCAGCCTTCTTACGGGAGGGCCCCAGCATTTT. Translated, it gives CASSLLTGGPQHF.

This clonotype was recorded many times. The V and J genes are TRBV7-9 and TRBJ2-1, with unresolved D. The CDR3 length is 11 residues. The V end was cut by 6 bases, the J end by 6 bases, with 6 bases between. Germline assignment: CDR1 SEHNR and CDR2 FQNEAQ (reference sequence). The CDR3 loop reads CASRTVNEQFF. In DNA form, the CDR3 reads TGTGCCAGCAGAACCGTCAATGAGCAGTTCTTC.

This clonotype was found many times. The V call is TRBV24-1, the J call TRBJ2-3; D might be TRBD1 (7 bases). The CDR3 totals 19 residues. CDR1 is KGHDR, CDR2 SFDVKD, per germline. Trimming left V 2 bases short and J 2 bases short, with 22 bases between. CDR3 nucleotide sequence: TGTGCCACCAGTGATTCGAAGGCCGTGGAGGGGGCCCTCACAGATACGCAGTATTTT. It translates to CATSDSKAVEGALTDTQYF.

This clonotype was picked up many times. The chain carries TRBV2 and TRBJ2-1; D perhaps matches TRBD2 (5 bases). Deletions cut 10 bases from V and 10 bases from J, with 23 bases between. The CDR3 runs to 14 residues. The V gene's germline CDR1 is SNHLY and CDR2 FYNNEI. The CDR3 DNA reads TGTGCCATCCATCCCGGGCTCCTACGAGGGGAGCAGTTCTTC. This gives the protein CAIHPGLLRGEQFF.

This clonotype occurred a few times. The rearrangement links TRBV24-1 to TRBJ2-3; TRBD1 might be the D (6 bases). V was shortened by 4 bases and J by 0 bases, with 16 bases between the two germline ends. Germline assignment: CDR1 KGHDR and CDR2 SFDVKD. This CDR3 spans 17 amino acids. The CDR3 DNA follows: TGTGCCACCAGTGACCCGGGGACAAGAAAAAGCACAGATACGCAGTATTTT. Protein: CATSDPGTRKSTDTQYF.

In this sample, this clonotype turned up a few times. The chain couples TRBV10-1 to TRBJ2-7; D tentatively reads TRBD1 or TRBD2 (5 bases each). The CDR3 loop spans 15 amino acids. In germline, CDR1 is WNHNN, CDR2 SYGVQD (reference sequence). The V gene lost 4 bases and the J gene lost 2 bases, with 15 bases spanning the gap. CDR3 loop: CASSGHRDGTYEQYF. Here the CDR3 DNA reads TGCGCCAGCAGTGGGCACCGGGACGGGACCTACGAGCAGTACTTC.

This clonotype came up many times. The V gene is TRBV24-1, the J gene TRBJ1-5; tentative D call: TRBD1 (5 bases). Germline values: CDR1 KGHDR, CDR2 SFDVKD. V was trimmed by 2 bases and J by 5 bases, leaving 18 bases between them. This CDR3 has 17 amino acids. The DNA for the CDR3 is TGTGCCACCAGTGATTCAGATCTTACAGGCGTCCATCAGCCCCAGCATTTT. Encoded protein: CATSDSDLTGVHQPQHF.